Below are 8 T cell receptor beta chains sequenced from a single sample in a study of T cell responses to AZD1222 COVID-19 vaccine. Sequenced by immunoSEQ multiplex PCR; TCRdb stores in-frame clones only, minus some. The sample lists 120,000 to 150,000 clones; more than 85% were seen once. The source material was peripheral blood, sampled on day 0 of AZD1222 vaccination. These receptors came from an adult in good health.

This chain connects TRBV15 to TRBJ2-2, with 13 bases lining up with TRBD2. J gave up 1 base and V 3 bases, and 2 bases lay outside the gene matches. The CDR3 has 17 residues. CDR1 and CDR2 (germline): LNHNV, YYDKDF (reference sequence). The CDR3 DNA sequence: TGTGCCACCAGCAGGGGACTAGCGGGGATGAACACCGGGGAGCTGTTTTTT. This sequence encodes CATSRGLAGMNTGELFF.

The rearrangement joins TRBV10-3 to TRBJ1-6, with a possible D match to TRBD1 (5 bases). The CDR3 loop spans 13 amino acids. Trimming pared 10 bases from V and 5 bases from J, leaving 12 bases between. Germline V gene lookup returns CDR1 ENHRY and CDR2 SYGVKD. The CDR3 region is CANQGHHNSPLHF. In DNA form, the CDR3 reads TGTGCCAACCAGGGTCACCATAATTCACCCCTCCACTTT.

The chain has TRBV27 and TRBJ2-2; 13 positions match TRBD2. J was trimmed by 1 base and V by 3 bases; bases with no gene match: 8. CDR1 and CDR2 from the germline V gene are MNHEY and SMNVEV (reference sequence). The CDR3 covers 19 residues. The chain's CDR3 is CASSFRTSGRAKNTGELFF. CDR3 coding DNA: TGTGCCAGCAGTTTCAGAACTAGCGGGAGGGCCAAGAACACCGGGGAGCTGTTTTTT.

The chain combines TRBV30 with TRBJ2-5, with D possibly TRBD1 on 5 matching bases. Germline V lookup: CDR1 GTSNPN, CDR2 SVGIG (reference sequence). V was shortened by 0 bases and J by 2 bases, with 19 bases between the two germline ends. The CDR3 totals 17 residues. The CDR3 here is CAWSVGVTAPSQETQYF. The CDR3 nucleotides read TGTGCCTGGAGTGTAGGGGTTACAGCACCCTCACAAGAGACCCAGTACTTC. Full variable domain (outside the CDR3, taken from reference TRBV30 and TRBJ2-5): SQTIHQWPATLVQPVGSPLSLECTVEGTSNPNLYWYRQAAGRGLQLLFYSVGIGQISSEVPQNLSASRPQDRQFILSSKKLLLSDSGFYLCAWSVGVTAPSQETQYFGPGTRLLVL.

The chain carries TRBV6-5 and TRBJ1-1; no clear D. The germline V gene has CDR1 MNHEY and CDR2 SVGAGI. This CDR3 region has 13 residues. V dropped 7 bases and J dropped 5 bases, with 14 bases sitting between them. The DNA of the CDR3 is TGTGCCAGCACCCCTGGCATTGCTACTGAAGCTTTCTTT. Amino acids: CASTPGIATEAFF.

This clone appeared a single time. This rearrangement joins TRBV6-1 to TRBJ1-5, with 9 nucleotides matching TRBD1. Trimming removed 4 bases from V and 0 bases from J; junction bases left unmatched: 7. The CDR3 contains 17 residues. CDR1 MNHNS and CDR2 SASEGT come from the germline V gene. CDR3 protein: CASSGNRGQGSNQPQHF. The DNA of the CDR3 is TGTGCCAGCAGTGGGAACAGGGGACAGGGTAGCAATCAGCCCCAGCATTTT.

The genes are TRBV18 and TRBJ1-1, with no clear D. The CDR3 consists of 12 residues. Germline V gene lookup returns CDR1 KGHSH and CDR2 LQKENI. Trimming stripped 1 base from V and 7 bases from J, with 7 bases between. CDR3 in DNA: TGTGCCAGCTCACCACAGCGGGGTGAAGCTTTCTTT. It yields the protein CASSPQRGEAFF.

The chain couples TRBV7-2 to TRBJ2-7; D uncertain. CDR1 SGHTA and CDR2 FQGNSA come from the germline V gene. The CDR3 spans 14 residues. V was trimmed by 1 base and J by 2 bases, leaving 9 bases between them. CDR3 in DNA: TGTGCCAGCAGCTTAGTTTACGGGCCCTACGAGCAGTACTTC. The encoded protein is CASSLVYGPYEQYF.